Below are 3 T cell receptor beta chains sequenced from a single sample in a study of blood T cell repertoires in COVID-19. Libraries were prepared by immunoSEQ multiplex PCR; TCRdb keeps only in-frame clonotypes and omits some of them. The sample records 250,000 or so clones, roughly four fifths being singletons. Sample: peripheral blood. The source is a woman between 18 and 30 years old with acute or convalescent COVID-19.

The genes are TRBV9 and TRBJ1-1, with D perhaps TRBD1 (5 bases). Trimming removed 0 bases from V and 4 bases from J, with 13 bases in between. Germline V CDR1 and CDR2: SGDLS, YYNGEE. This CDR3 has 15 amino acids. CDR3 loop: CASSVGLGASTEAFF. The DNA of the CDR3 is TGTGCCAGCAGCGTAGGGCTTGGGGCCAGCACTGAAGCTTTCTTT.

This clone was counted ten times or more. The CDR3 spells CAWSVQVSETQYF. The CDR3 nucleotides read TGTGCCTGGAGTGTACAGGTTTCGGAGACCCAGTACTTC. The V gene is TRBV30, the J gene TRBJ2-5, with D perhaps TRBD1 (5 bases). The germline CDR1 and CDR2 sequences are GTSNPN and SVGIG (reference sequence). Trimming removed 0 bases from V and 5 bases from J, with 10 bases in between. This CDR3 has 13 amino acids.

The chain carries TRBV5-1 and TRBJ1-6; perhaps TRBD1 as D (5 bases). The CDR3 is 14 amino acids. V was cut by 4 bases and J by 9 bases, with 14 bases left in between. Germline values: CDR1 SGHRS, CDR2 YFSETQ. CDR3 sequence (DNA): TGCGCCAGCAGCCCGGGGGGTGTGGGTTCACCCCTCCACTTT. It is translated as CASSPGGVGSPLHF.